The 5 T cell receptor beta chains in this list originate from one sample, sequenced in a study of spatial heterogeneity in lung cancer. One entry per CDR3 protein, called by TCRdb with MiXCR from the 5' RACE reads. The repertoire has tens of thousands of distinct CDR3 sequences, roughly 8% of them found once; the top ten carry 6% to 7%. Time point of the sample: sample taken at primary tumor resection. Sample: PBMCs, taken at surgery. Source of these receptors: a male donor with early-stage non-small cell lung cancer.

In this sample, this clonotype turned up many times. V usage is TRBV27 and J usage is TRBJ2-2; weak D call: TRBD2 (5 bases). Germline assignment: CDR1 MNHEY and CDR2 SMNVEV (reference sequence). The CDR3 runs 13 residues. V lost 6 bases and J 4 bases, leaving 9 bases between the germline ends. The CDR3 DNA is TGTGCCAGCAGGGACTGGGGCACCGGGGAGCTGTTTTTT. Its protein is CASRDWGTGELFF.

This clonotype was counted at least ten times. The chain employs TRBV7-9 and TRBJ1-6; 7 positions match TRBD1. Trimming cost V 4 bases and J 5 bases; bases outside gene matches: 17. CDR1 is SEHNR and CDR2 is FQNEAQ in the germline V gene (reference sequence). The CDR3 extends over 19 amino acids. Written as DNA, the CDR3 is TGTGCCAGCAGCTCCTCCCGGGCCTTCCGGGACAGAAATAATTCACCCCTCCACTTT. The encoded protein is CASSSSRAFRDRNNSPLHF.

This clonotype was found many times. V is TRBV3-1 and J is TRBJ2-3; TRBD1 agrees at 11 bases. This CDR3 spans 17 amino acids. CDR1 and CDR2 from the germline V gene are LGHDT and YNNKEL (reference sequence). V shed 2 bases and J 4 bases; nucleotides not matched to a gene: 8. CDR3 residues: CASSQILGQGGPDTQYF. The CDR3 DNA sequence: TGTGCCAGCAGCCAAATCCTGGGACAGGGGGGACCAGATACGCAGTATTTT.

This clonotype appeared many times. V is TRBV6-5 and J is TRBJ1-6; D call uncertain. The V end was cut by 6 bases, the J end by 6 bases, with 12 bases between. The CDR3 spans 14 residues. The germline V gene encodes CDR1 MNHEY and CDR2 SVGAGI. In DNA form, the CDR3 reads TGTGCCAGCAGGCCGGACGGGTCTAATTCACCCCTCCACTTT. Residues: CASRPDGSNSPLHF.

The chain couples TRBV6-6 to TRBJ1-5; D is possibly TRBD1 (5 bases). The CDR3 is 15 residues long. Germline CDR1 reads MNHNY; CDR2 reads SVGAGI (reference sequence). V lost 2 bases and J 6 bases, leaving 14 bases between the germline ends. CDR3 residues: CASSYTGQAGQPQHF. The CDR3 coding sequence is TGTGCCAGCAGTTACACGGGGCAGGCTGGTCAGCCCCAGCATTTT.